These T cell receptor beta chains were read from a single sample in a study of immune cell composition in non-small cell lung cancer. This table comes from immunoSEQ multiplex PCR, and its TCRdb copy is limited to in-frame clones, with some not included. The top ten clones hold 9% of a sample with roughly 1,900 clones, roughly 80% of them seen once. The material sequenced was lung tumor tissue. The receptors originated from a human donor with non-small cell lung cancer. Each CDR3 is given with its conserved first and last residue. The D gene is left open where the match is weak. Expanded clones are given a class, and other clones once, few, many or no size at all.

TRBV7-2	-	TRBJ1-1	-	TGTGCCAGCAGCTTCACACAGGTCACTGAAGCTTTCTTT	CASSFTQVTEAFF
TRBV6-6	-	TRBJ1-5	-	TGTGCCAGCAGTCAGGATTGGAATCAGCCCCAGCATTTT	CASSQDWNQPQHF
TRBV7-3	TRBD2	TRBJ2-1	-	TGTGCCAGCAGCCCCAGTTCCGGGAGGAATGAGCAGTTCTTC	CASSPSSGRNEQFF
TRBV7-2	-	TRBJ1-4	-	TGTGCCAGCAGCTTAGTGTATCCGGGGGGGCTAACTAATGAAAAACTGTTTTTT	CASSLVYPGGLTNEKLFF
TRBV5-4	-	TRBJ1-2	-	TGTGCCAGCAGCTTGGATCCAGCTAACTATGGCTACACCTTC	CASSLDPANYGYTF
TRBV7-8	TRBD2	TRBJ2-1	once	TGTGCCAGCAGCCAAACTAGCGGGAGAGGTAATGAGCAGTTCTTC	CASSQTSGRGNEQFF
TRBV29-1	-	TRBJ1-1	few	TGCAGCGTTGAAGGAGTAGGGGTCACTGAAGCTTTCTTT	CSVEGVGVTEAFF
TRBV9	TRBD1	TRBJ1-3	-	TGTGCCAGCAGCACAGGACAGGGCTACTCTGGAAACACCATATATTTT	CASSTGQGYSGNTIYF
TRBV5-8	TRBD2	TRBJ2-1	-	TGTGCCAGCAGCTGGGGGGGGGAGTACAATGAGCAGTTCTTC	CASSWGGEYNEQFF
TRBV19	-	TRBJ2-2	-	TGTGCCAGTAGTACATCACTCACGGGGGAGCTGTTTTTT	CASSTSLTGELFF
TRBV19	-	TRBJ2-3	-	TGTGCCGCATCCACGCCGGGACTCAGCACAGATACGCAGTATTTT	CAASTPGLSTDTQYF
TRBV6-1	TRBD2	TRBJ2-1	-	TGTGCCAGCAGTGAAGCTACTAGCGGGGCGTACAATGAGCAGTTCTTC	CASSEATSGAYNEQFF
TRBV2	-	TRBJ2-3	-	TGTGCCAGCAGTGTCGTGCTAGTACCAGATACGCAGTATTTT	CASSVVLVPDTQYF
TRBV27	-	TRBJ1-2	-	TGTGCCAGCAGTTTCGAGGGAAACTATGGCTACACCTTC	CASSFEGNYGYTF
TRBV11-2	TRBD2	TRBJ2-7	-	TGTGCCAGCAGCTCCCCGACTAGCGGGAGATTGCACGAGCAGTACTTC	CASSSPTSGRLHEQYF
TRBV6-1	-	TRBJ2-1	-	TGTGCCAGCATCTCCCTAGGCTCCTACAATGAGCAGTTCTTC	CASISLGSYNEQFF
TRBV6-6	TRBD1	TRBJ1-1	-	TGTGCCAGCAGTTCACTGGACAGGGGAGGGGCTGAAGCTTTCTTT	CASSSLDRGGAEAFF
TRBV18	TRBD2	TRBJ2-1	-	TGTGCCAGCTCACTAGGGACTACTCACAATGAGCAGTTCTTC	CASSLGTTHNEQFF
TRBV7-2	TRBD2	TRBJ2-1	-	TGTGCCAGCAGCTTAGTGGGACTAGCGGGAGGGAGCAATGAGCAGTTCTTC	CASSLVGLAGGSNEQFF
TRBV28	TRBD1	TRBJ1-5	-	TGTGCCAGCAGTTTAATCGGACAGGGAGCTCAGCCCCAGCATTTT	CASSLIGQGAQPQHF
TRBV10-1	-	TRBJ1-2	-	TGCGCCAGCAGTCCTCAGGTGGGCTACACCTTC	CASSPQVGYTF
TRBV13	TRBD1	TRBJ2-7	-	TGTGCCAGCAGCTTAGAGTACAGGGGGCCAAACGAGCAGTACTTC	CASSLEYRGPNEQYF
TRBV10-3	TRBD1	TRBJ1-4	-	TGTGCCATCAGTCGACAGGGTGAAAAACTGTTTTTT	CAISRQGEKLFF
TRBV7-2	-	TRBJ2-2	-	TGTGCCAGCAGCTTAAATGCGGGCACGAACACCGGGGAGCTGTTTTTT	CASSLNAGTNTGELFF
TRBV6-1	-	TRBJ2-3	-	TGTGCCAGCAGTGAAGCGAGGGGGGGAGGCGGGTTTGATAGCACAGATACGCAGTATTTT	CASSEARGGGGFDSTDTQYF
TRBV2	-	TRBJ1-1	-	TGTGCCAGCAGTTTTCAACTCATGAACACTGAAGCTTTCTTT	CASSFQLMNTEAFF
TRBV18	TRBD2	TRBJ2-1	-	TGTGCCAGCTCACCCCGGGCGGGAGGGTCCAATGAGCAGTTCTTC	CASSPRAGGSNEQFF
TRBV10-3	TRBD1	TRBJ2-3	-	TGTGCCATCAACGGACAGGGTTCCCCCTTAGATACGCAGTATTTT	CAINGQGSPLDTQYF
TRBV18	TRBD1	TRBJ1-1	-	TGTGCCAGCTCACGATCAGGGGGCGTGGGGACTGAAGCTTTCTTT	CASSRSGGVGTEAFF
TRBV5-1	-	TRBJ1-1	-	TGCGCCAGCAGCTTGTACTCTTTACTGAACACTGAAGCTTTCTTT	CASSLYSLLNTEAFF
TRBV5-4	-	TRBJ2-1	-	TGTGCCAGCAGCTTGATAATACTAGAACATATCCCCAATGAGCAGTTCTTC	CASSLIILEHIPNEQFF
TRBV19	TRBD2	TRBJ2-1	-	TGTGCCAGTAGTATAGAAACTAGCGGGAGTTCGGATGAGCAGTTCTTC	CASSIETSGSSDEQFF
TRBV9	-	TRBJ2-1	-	TGTGCCAGCAGCGTAGGGTATAGACTCCACAATGAGCAGTTCTTC	CASSVGYRLHNEQFF
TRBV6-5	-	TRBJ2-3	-	TGTGCCAGCACTATTAGCGGCGCTAGCACAGATACGCAGTATTTT	CASTISGASTDTQYF
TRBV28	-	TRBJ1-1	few	TGTGCCAGCAGTTTATTCGGCGGGGGGCAGGTGGCTGAAGCTTTCTTT	CASSLFGGGQVAEAFF
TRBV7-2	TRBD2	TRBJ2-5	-	TGTGCCAGCAGCCTTCTGAGCGGGGGAGAGACCCAGTACTTC	CASSLLSGGETQYF
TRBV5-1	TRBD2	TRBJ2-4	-	TGCGCCAGCAGCTTGGGAGCGGGAGGATCCAAAAACATTCAGTACTTC	CASSLGAGGSKNIQYF
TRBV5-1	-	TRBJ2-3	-	TGCGCCAGCAGCCATGGACAGTTCACTAGCACAGATACGCAGTATTTT	CASSHGQFTSTDTQYF
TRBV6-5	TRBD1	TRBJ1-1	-	TGTGCCAGCAGCCGGGACAGTTACACTGAAGCTTTCTTT	CASSRDSYTEAFF
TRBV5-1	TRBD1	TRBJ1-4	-	TGCGCCAGCAGCTCCTTACAGGGGAGGCATGAAAAACTGTTTTTT	CASSSLQGRHEKLFF
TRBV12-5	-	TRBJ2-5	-	TGTGCCCTATCATCGGACAGTGAGACCCAGTACTTC	CALSSDSETQYF
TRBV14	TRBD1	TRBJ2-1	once	TGTGCCAGCAGCGTTGGACAGGGGGCTTTGTATGAGCAGTTCTTC	CASSVGQGALYEQFF
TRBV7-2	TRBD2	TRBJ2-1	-	TGTGCCAGCAGATCCCGACTAGCGGACTACAATGAGCAGTTCTTC	CASRSRLADYNEQFF
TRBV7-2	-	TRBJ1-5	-	TGTGCCAGCAGCTTAATCGGGGGGCAGCCCCAGCATTTT	CASSLIGGQPQHF
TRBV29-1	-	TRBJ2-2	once	TGCAGCGTTGAAATGGCGCGGGGTAACACCGGGGAGCTGTTTTTT	CSVEMARGNTGELFF
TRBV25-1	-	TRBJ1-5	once	TGTGCCAGCAGTGTTAGGCAGCGTGATCAGCCCCAGCATTTT	CASSVRQRDQPQHF
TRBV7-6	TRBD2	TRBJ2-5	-	TGTGCCAGCAGCTCGGGGGGGGTACACCCCCGGCAGTACTTC	CASSSGGVHPRQYF
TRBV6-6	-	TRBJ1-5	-	TGTGCCAGCAGGGAATTGGACAGAAATCAGCCCCAGCATTTT	CASRELDRNQPQHF
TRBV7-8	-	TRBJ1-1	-	TGTGCCAGCAGCTTAGGGACGGGATTGCGGATCAACACTGAAGCTTTCTTT	CASSLGTGLRINTEAFF
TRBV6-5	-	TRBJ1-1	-	TGTGCCAGCAGACTACAGGTTTCGTCCACTGAAGCTTTCTTT	CASRLQVSSTEAFF
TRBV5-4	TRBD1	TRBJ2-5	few	TGTGCCAGCAGCTTGGACGGGACAGGGAACGGAGAGACCCAGTACTTC	CASSLDGTGNGETQYF
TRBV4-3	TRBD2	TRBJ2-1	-	TGCGCCAGCAGCCAAGATATGACAGGACTAGCGGGAGGTGAGCAGTTCTTC	CASSQDMTGLAGGEQFF
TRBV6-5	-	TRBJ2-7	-	TGTGCCAGCAGTACCGGACAGTTCACCTACGAGCAGTACTTC	CASSTGQFTYEQYF
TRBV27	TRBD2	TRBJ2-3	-	TGTGCCAGCAGTTCTAATGGACTAGCGGAAAGCACAGATACGCAGTATTTT	CASSSNGLAESTDTQYF